This TCR beta chain was recorded in a study of control samples from healthy donors and cancer patients. Germline V gives CDR1 MNHEY, CDR2 SVGAGI. J was trimmed by 5 bases and V by 5 bases; bases with no gene match: 10. There are 15 residues in the CDR3. Here immunoSEQ multiplex PCR was the method, and the copy in TCRdb shows in-frame clones only, minus some. This table has 150,000 to 200,000 clones, roughly 94% appearing once. The specimen sequenced was PBMCs. This chain connects TRBV6-5 to TRBJ2-5; TRBD1 matches 8 bases. The TCR originated in a man in his fifties or sixties with colorectal cancer. CDR3 in amino acids: CASSLRTGRVETQYF. The CDR3 DNA reads as TGTGCCAGCAGTCTCCGGACAGGGAGAGTGGAGACCCAGTACTTC.